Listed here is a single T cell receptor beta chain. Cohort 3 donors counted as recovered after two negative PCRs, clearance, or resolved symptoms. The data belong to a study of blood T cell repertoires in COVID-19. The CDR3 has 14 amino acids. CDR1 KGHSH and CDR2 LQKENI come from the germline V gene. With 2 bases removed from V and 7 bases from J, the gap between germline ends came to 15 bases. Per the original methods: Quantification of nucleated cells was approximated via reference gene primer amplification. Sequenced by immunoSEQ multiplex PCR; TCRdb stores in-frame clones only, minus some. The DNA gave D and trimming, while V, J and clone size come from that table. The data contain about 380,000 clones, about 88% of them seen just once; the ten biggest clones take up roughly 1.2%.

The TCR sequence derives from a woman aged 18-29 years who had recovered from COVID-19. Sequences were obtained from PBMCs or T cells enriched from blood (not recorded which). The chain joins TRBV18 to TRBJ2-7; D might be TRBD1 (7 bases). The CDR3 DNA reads TGTGCCAGCTCACCAGCGGGACAGCCTCGGGAGCAGTACTTC. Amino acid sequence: CASSPAGQPREQYF.